Described below is a single TCR beta chain sequence and its context. Its antigen is currently unknown. The table came from immunoSEQ multiplex PCR; TCRdb's copy has only in-frame clones and leaves some out. Found here are around 86,000 clones, around four fifths of them singletons; the top ten hold 0.75% to 0.85%. The CDR3 has 15 amino acids. CDR1 and CDR2 (germline): SGHRS, YFSETQ. V was trimmed by 2 bases and J by 2 bases, leaving 13 bases between them. The entry originates in a study of radiotherapy plus CTLA-4 blockade in lung cancer. Study-wide results and caveats: Among blood TCR repertoires after radiotherapy plus ipilimumab, tumor-derived clones expanded.

This TCR came from a human donor with non-small cell lung cancer who had stable disease on radiotherapy plus ipilimumab. This specimen was peripheral blood, taken from a patient treated with radiotherapy plus ipilimumab. J is TRBJ2-5 and V is TRBV5-1; D is undetermined. The chain's CDR3 is CASSLGDHGQETQYF. The CDR3 bases are TGCGCCAGCAGCTTAGGAGACCATGGGCAAGAGACCCAGTACTTC.